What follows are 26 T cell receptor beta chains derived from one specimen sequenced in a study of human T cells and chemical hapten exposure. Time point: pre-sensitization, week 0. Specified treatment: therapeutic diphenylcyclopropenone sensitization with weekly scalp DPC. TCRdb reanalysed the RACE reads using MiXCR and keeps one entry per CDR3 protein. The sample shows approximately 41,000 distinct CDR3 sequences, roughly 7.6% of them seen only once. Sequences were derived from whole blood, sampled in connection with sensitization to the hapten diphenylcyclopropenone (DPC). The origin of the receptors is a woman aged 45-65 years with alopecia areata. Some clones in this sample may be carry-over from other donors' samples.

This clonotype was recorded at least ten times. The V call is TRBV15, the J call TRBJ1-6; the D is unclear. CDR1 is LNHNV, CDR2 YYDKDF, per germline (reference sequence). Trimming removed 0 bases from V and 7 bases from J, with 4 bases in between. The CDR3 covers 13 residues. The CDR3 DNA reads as TGTGCCACCAGCAGAGAAAGGAATTCACCCCTCCACTTT. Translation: CATSRERNSPLHF.

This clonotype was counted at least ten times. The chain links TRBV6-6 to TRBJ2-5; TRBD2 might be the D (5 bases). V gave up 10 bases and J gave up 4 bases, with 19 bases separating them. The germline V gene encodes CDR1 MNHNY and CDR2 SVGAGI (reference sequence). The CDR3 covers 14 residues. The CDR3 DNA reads TGTGCCATCCAACCGCGTGAGGGCCCAGAGACCCAGTACTTC. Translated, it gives CAIQPREGPETQYF.

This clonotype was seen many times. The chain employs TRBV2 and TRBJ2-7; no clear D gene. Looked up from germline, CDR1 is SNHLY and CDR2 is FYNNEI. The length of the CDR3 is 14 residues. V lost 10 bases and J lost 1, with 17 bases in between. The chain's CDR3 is CATSSLAVSYEQYF. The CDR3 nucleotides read TGTGCCACTTCCAGTTTGGCAGTTTCCTACGAGCAGTACTTC.

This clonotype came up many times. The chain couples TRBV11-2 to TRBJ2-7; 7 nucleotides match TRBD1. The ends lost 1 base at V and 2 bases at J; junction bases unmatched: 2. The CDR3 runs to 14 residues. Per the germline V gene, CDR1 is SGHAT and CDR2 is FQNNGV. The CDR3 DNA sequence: TGTGCCAGCAGCTTAGGACAGGGTGCCTACGAGCAGTACTTC. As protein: CASSLGQGAYEQYF.

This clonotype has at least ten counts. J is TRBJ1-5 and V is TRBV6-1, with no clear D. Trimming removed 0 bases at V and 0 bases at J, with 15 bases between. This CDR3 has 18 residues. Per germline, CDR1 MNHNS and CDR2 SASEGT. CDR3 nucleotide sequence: TGTGCCAGCAGTGAAGCGGTAGGTTCGGTCAATAGCAATCAGCCCCAGCATTTT. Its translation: CASSEAVGSVNSNQPQHF.

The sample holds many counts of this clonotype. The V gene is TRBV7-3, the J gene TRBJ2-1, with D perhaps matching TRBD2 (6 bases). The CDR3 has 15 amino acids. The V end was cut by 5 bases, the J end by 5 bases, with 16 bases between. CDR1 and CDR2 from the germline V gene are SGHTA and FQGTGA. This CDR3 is CASSLRWAGNNEQFF. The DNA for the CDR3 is TGTGCCAGCAGCCTAAGGTGGGCGGGAAACAATGAGCAGTTCTTC.

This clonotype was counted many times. For the CDR3, the DNA is TGTGCCAGCAGCTTAGACATTCAAAACACCATATATTTT. It yields the protein CASSLDIQNTIYF. The chain has TRBV7-9 and TRBJ1-3; D unclear. Trimming stripped 1 base from V and 6 bases from J, with 7 bases between. The CDR3 consists of 13 residues. The germline gives CDR1 SEHNR, CDR2 FQNEAQ (reference sequence). Filled out from reference TRBV7-9 and TRBJ1-3, the complete variable domain reads DTGVSQNPRHKITKRGQNVTFRCDPISEHNRLYWYRQTLGQGPEFLTYFQNEAQLEKSRLLSDRFSAERPKGSFSTLEIQRTEQGDSAMYLCASSLDIQNTIYFGEGSWLTVV.

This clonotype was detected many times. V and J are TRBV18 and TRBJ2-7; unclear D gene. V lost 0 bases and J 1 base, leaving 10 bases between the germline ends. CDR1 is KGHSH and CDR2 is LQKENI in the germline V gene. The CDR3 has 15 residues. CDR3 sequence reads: CASSPPSRRSYEQYF. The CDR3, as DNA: TGTGCCAGCTCACCACCTAGCCGGAGATCCTACGAGCAGTACTTC.

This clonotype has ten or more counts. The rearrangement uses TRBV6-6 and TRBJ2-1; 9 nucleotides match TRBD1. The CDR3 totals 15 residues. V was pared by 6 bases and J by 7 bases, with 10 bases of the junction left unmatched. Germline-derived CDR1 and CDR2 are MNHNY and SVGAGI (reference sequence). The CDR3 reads CASRGPGQGGNEQFF. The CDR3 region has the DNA TGTGCCAGCAGGGGCCCGGGACAGGGAGGGAATGAGCAGTTCTTC.

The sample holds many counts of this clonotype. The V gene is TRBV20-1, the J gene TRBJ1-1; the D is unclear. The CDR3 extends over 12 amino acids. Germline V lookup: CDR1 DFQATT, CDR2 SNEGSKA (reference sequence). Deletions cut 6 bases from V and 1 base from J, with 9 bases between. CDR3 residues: CSAPASNTEAFF. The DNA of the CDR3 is TGCAGTGCACCAGCTTCGAACACTGAAGCTTTCTTT.

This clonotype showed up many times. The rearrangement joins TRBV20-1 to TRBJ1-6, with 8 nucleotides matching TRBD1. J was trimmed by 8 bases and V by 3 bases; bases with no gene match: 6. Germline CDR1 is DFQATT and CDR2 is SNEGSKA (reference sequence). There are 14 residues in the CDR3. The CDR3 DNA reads TGCAGTGCTAGGACAGGGGCGGCGGATTCACCCCTCCACTTT. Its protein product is CSARTGAADSPLHF.

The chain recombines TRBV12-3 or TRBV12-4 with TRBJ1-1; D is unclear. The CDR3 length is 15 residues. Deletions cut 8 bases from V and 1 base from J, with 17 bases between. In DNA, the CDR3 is TGTGCCAGCGGTAATACGGCGGGCAAGAACACTGAAGCTTTCTTT. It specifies CASGNTAGKNTEAFF.

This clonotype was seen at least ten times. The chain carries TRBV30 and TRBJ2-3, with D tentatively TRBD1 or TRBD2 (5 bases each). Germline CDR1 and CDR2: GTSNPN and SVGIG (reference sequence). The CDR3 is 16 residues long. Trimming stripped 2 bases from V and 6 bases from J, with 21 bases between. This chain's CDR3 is CAWSPPGNPWDDTQYF. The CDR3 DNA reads TGTGCCTGGAGTCCCCCCGGGAACCCATGGGACGATACGCAGTATTTT.

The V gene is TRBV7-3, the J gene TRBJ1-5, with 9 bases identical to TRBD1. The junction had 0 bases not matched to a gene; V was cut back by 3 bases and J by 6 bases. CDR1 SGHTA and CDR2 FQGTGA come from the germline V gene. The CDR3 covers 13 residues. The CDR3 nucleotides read TGTGCCAGCAGCTTGACAGGGGGTCAGCCCCAGCATTTT. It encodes CASSLTGGQPQHF.

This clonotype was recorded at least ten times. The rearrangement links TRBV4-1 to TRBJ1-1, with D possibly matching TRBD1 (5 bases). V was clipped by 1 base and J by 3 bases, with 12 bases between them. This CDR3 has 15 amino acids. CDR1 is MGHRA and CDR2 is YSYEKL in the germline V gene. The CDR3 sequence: CASSQGAGRDTEAFF. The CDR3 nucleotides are TGCGCCAGCAGCCAAGGGGCGGGGCGCGACACTGAAGCTTTCTTT.

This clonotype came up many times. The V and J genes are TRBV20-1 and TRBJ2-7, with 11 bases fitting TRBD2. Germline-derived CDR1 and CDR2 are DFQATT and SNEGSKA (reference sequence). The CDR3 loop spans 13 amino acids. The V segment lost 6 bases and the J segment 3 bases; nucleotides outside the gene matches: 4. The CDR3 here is CSATGTSGYEQYF. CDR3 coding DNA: TGCAGTGCCACCGGGACTAGCGGCTACGAGCAGTACTTC.

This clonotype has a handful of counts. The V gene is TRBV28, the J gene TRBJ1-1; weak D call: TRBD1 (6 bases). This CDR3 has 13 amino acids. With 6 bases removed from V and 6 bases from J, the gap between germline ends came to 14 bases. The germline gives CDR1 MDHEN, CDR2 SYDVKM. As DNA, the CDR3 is TGTGCCAGCAGCGGGGGGGCTCTCTCTGAAGCTTTCTTT. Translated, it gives CASSGGALSEAFF. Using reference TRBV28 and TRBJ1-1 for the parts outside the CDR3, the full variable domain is DVKVTQSSRYLVKRTGEKVFLECVQDMDHENMFWYRQDPGLGLRLIYFSYDVKMKEKGDIPEGYSVSREKKERFSLILESASTNQTSMYLCASSGGALSEAFFGQGTRLTVV.

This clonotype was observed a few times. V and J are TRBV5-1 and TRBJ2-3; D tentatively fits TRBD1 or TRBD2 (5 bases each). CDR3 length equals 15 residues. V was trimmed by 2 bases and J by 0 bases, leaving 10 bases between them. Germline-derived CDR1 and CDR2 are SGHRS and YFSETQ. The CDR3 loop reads CASSLAGASTDTQYF. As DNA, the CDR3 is TGCGCCAGCAGCTTAGCCGGGGCCAGCACAGATACGCAGTATTTT.

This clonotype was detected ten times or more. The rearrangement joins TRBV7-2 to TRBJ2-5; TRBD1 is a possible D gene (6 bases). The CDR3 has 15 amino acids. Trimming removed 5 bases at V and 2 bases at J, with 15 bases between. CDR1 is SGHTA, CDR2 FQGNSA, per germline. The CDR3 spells CASSIWTVPQETQYF. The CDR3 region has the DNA TGTGCCAGCAGCATCTGGACAGTTCCTCAAGAGACCCAGTACTTC.

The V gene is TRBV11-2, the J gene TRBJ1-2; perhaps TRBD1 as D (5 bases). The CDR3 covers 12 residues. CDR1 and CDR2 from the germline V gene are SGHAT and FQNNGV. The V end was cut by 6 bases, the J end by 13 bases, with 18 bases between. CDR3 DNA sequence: TGTGCCAGCAGTTCCCTCGCGAGGGGTTCCACCTTC. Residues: CASSSLARGSTF.

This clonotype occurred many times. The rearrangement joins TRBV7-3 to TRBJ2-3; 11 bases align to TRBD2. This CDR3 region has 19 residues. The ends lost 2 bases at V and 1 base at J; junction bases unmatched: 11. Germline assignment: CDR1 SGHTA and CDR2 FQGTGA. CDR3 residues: CASSLHLQGLADGTDTQYF. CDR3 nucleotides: TGTGCCAGCAGCTTACACCTACAGGGACTAGCGGATGGCACAGATACGCAGTATTTT. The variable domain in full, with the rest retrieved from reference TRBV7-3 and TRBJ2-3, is GAGVSQTPSNKVTEKGKYVELRCDPISGHTALYWYRQSLGQGPEFLIYFQGTGAADDSGLPNDRFFAVRPEGSVSTLKIQRTERGDSAVYLCASSLHLQGLADGTDTQYFGPGTRLTVL.

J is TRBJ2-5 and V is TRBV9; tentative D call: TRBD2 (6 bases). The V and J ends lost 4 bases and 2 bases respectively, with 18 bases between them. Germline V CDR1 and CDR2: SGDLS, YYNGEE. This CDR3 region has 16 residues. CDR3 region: CASSQSPASAQETQYF. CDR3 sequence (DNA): TGTGCCAGCAGCCAATCCCCGGCTAGCGCACAAGAGACCCAGTACTTC.

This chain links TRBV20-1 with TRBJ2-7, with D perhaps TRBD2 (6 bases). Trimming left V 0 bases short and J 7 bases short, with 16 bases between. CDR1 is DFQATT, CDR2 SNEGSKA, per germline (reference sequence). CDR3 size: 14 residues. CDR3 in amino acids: CSARDGTPGGEQYF. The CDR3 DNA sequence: TGCAGTGCTAGAGATGGTACCCCTGGAGGGGAGCAGTACTTC.

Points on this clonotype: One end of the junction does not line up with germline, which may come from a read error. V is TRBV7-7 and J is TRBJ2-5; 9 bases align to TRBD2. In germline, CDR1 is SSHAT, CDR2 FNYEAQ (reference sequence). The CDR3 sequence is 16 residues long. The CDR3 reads CASSLAGVAGAETQYF. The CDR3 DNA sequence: TGTGCTAGCAGCTTAGCCGGTGTAGCGGGAGCGGAGACCCAGTACTTC.

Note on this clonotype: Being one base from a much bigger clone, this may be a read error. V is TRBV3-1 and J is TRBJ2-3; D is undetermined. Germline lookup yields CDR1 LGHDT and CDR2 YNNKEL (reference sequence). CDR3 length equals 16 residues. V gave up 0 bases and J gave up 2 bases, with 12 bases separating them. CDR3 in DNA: TGTGCCAGCAGCCAAGAGGGTCAGCTCTTCACAGATACGCAGTATTTT. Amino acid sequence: CASSQEGQLFTDTQYF.

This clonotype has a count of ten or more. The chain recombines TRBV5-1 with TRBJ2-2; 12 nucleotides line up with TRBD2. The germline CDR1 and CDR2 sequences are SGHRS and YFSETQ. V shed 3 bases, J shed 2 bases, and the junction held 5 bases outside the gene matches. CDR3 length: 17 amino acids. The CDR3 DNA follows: TGCGCCAGCAGCTCCGCGACTAGCGGGGGAAACACCGGGGAGCTGTTTTTT. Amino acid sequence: CASSSATSGGNTGELFF.